The T cell receptor beta chain under discussion was sequenced for a study of T cell responses to AZD1222 COVID-19 vaccine. Study-wide results and caveats: At study baseline, merely roughly 6 AZD1222 recipients were seropositive. White British donors predominated, females outnumbered males, and clonal diversity was possibly underestimated.

Germline trimming cut 3 bases from V and 3 bases from J; bases unmatched to any gene: 5. The CDR3 length is 14 residues. Germline lookup yields CDR1 DFQATT and CDR2 SNEGSKA (reference sequence). Data came from immunoSEQ multiplex PCR; TCRdb stores just in-frame clones and leaves some out. The profile covers about 110,000 clones, with 70% to 90% appearing a single time and roughly 14% taken by the ten largest. A word on this clone: Its antigen is unknown.

This TCR was sampled from an adult who received the AZD1222 COVID-19 vaccine. The chain joins TRBV20-1 to TRBJ2-3; 8 positions agree with TRBD1. Source: peripheral blood, taken 28 days after the second AZD1222 dose. The CDR3 region has the DNA TGCAGTGCTAGTCAGGACAGGGTGACAGATACGCAGTATTTT. This encodes CSASQDRVTDTQYF.